These 15 T cell receptor beta chains originate from one sample sequenced in a study of vaccination and CD4 T cells after COVID-19. Their recognized antigens are unknown. Sequenced with the Oncomine TCR Beta short-read assay was DNA taken from cultured CD4+ T cells. TCRdb reprocessed the PCR reads with MiXCR, giving one entry per CDR3 protein. The sample holds more than 15,000 distinct CDR3 sequences, under 30% seen once. Treatment here: approximately nine-day PBMC culture with coronavirus spike peptide pools or control peptides (ViraFEST assay). The sequencing sample was made of cultured CD4+ T cells from blood. These receptors all come from a human donor with COVID-19.

In its sample, this clonotype was seen a few times. The chain couples TRBV18 to TRBJ2-3; D ambiguous. The germline gives CDR1 KGHSH, CDR2 LQKENI. Trimming stripped 0 bases from V and 5 bases from J, with 12 bases between. CDR3 length equals 15 residues. The chain's CDR3 is CASSPPSLDGDTQYF. The CDR3 DNA reads as TGTGCCAGCTCACCACCGTCTCTAGATGGAGATACGCAGTATTTT.

V usage is TRBV20-1 and J usage is TRBJ1-1, with D possibly being TRBD1 (6 bases). The CDR3 has 13 amino acids. V was clipped by 5 bases and J by 3 bases, with 13 bases between them. Germline V gene sequence: CDR1 DFQATT, CDR2 SNEGSKA (reference sequence). The CDR3 loop is CSAQGQAYTEAFF. As DNA, the CDR3 is TGCAGTGCTCAGGGGCAGGCTTACACTGAAGCTTTCTTT.

The rearrangement links TRBV5-4 to TRBJ2-7, with D possibly TRBD2 on 5 matching bases. Looked up from germline, CDR1 is SGHNT and CDR2 is YYREEE (reference sequence). V lost 0 bases and J lost 4, with 17 bases in between. The CDR3 covers 16 residues. The CDR3 DNA reads as TGTGCCAGCAGCTTGGCCCCAGGACGAGGAGGATACGAGCAGTACTTC. Encoded protein: CASSLAPGRGGYEQYF.

This clonotype is deemed medium-sized. The chain has TRBV7-2 and TRBJ1-5; a possible D gene is TRBD1 (6 bases). Germline V gene lookup returns CDR1 SGHTA and CDR2 FQGNSA. The CDR3 is 15 residues long. The V gene lost 4 bases and the J gene lost 4 bases, with 14 bases spanning the gap. As DNA, the CDR3 is TGTGCCAGCAGCTCCTACAGGGAGGTGAATCAGCCCCAGCATTTT. It yields the protein CASSSYREVNQPQHF.

This clonotype showed up just a few times. The gene calls are TRBV5-4 and TRBJ2-5; tentatively, D is TRBD1 (6 bases). The CDR3 totals 15 residues. Germline lookup yields CDR1 SGHNT and CDR2 YYREEE (reference sequence). The V and J ends lost 4 bases and 1 base respectively, with 14 bases between them. CDR3 in DNA: TGTGCCAGCAGCGGGGTACAGGGCTTCCAAGAGACCCAGTACTTC. Protein product: CASSGVQGFQETQYF.

This rearrangement joins TRBV7-9 to TRBJ2-3; D is possibly TRBD1 (5 bases). Germline CDR1 is SEHNR and CDR2 is FQNEAQ (reference sequence). V was clipped by 7 bases and J by 0 bases, with 14 bases between them. There are 15 residues in the CDR3. As DNA, the CDR3 is TGTGCCAGCAACCCAAGACAGTCTAGCACAGATACGCAGTATTTT. Translating gives CASNPRQSSTDTQYF.

This clonotype came up a few times. This chain uses TRBV20-1 with TRBJ2-1; a possible D gene is TRBD2 (6 bases). Trimming removed 3 bases from V and 9 bases from J, with 12 bases in between. CDR1 DFQATT and CDR2 SNEGSKA come from the germline V gene (reference sequence). This CDR3 has 12 amino acids. As DNA, the CDR3 is TGCAGTGCTAGTGGAGGGAAGGGTGAGCAGTTCTTC. Amino acids: CSASGGKGEQFF.

This clonotype was recorded once. This chain uses TRBV12-3 or TRBV12-4 with TRBJ2-5; 16 bases fit TRBD2. J gave up 2 bases and V 4 bases, and 4 bases lay outside the gene matches. The CDR3 runs 17 residues. CDR3 sequence: CASSSGTSGGGQETQYF. CDR3 nucleotide sequence: TGTGCCAGCAGTTCCGGGACTAGCGGGGGGGGGCAAGAGACCCAGTACTTC.

Concerning this clonotype: One end of the junction does not line up with germline, which may come from a read error. The V gene is TRBV7-2, the J gene TRBJ1-2; the D gene is possibly TRBD1 (6 bases). Germline V gives CDR1 SGHTA, CDR2 FQGNSA. The CDR3 loop spans 12 amino acids. Written as DNA, the CDR3 is TGTGCCAGCAGCCAGGGGAACTATAGCTACACCTTC. Protein: CASSQGNYSYTF.

In its sample, this clonotype was seen a few times. V is TRBV5-4 and J is TRBJ1-2; D possibly corresponds to TRBD1 (6 bases). The CDR3 consists of 13 residues. The V end lost 3 bases, the J end lost 3 bases, and 9 bases lay between the germline ends. Germline CDR1 SGHNT, CDR2 YYREEE (reference sequence). DNA of the CDR3: TGTGCCAGCAGCTCTAGACAGGACTATGGCTACACCTTC. Translation gives CASSSRQDYGYTF.

This chain uses TRBV2 with TRBJ2-5; the match to TRBD2 covers 10 bases. Per the germline V gene, CDR1 is SNHLY and CDR2 is FYNNEI. Germline trimming cut 4 bases from V and 7 bases from J; bases unmatched to any gene: 12. The CDR3 is made up of 16 amino acids. CDR3 bases: TGTGCCAGCAGTGGGGAGCGGGGGGGATCTGGCGGGACCCAGTACTTC. It is translated as CASSGERGGSGGTQYF.

By frequency in the sample, this clonotype is medium-sized (0.01 to 0.1%). CDR3 bases: TGCAGTGCTAGAGAGGGACTAGCGGGGCCAGAGACCCAGTACTTC. This sequence encodes CSAREGLAGPETQYF. This sequence joins TRBV20-1 and TRBJ2-5; 13 nucleotides agree with TRBD2. V was pared by 0 bases and J by 4 bases, with 2 bases of the junction left unmatched. Germline loops: CDR1 DFQATT, CDR2 SNEGSKA (reference sequence). The CDR3 sequence is 15 residues long.

The chain links TRBV6-2 or TRBV6-3 to TRBJ1-1, with D possibly matching TRBD1 (6 bases). The CDR3 runs to 14 residues. V was shortened by 6 bases and J by 3 bases, with 14 bases between the two germline ends. The germline V gene has CDR1 MNHEY and CDR2 SVGEGT. The CDR3 coding sequence is TGTGCCAGCAGCTACAGGGCAAGGGACACTGAAGCTTTCTTT. Amino acid sequence: CASSYRARDTEAFF.

By frequency in the sample, this clonotype is medium-sized. The chain joins TRBV25-1 to TRBJ1-2; the D gene is possibly TRBD1 (5 bases). Trimming cost V 1 base and J 7 bases, with 13 bases left between them. Germline-derived CDR1 and CDR2 are MGHDK and SYGVNS. CDR3 length: 14 residues. The CDR3 sequence is CASSELEQGRGYTF. The CDR3 DNA is TGTGCCAGCAGTGAATTGGAGCAGGGCCGTGGCTACACCTTC.

The chain employs TRBV20-1 and TRBJ2-3; D is undetermined. This CDR3 spans 15 amino acids. Per the germline V gene, CDR1 is DFQATT and CDR2 is SNEGSKA (reference sequence). V was shortened by 5 bases and J by 0 bases, with 15 bases between the two germline ends. CDR3 sequence reads: CSALRLATSTDTQYF. CDR3 nucleotides: TGCAGTGCTTTGAGGCTGGCTACTAGCACAGATACGCAGTATTTT.